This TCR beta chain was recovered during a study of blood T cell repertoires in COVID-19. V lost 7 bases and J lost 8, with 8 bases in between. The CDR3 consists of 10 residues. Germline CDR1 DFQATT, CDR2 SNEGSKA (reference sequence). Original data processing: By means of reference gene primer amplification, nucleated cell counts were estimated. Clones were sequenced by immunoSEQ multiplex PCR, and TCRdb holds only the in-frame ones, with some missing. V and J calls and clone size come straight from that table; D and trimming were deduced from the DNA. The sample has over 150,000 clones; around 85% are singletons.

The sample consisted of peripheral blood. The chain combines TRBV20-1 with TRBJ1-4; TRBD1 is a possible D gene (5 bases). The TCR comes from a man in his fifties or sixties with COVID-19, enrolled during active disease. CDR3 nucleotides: TGCAGTGGACAGAGGGAAAAACTGTTTTTT. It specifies CSGQREKLFF.